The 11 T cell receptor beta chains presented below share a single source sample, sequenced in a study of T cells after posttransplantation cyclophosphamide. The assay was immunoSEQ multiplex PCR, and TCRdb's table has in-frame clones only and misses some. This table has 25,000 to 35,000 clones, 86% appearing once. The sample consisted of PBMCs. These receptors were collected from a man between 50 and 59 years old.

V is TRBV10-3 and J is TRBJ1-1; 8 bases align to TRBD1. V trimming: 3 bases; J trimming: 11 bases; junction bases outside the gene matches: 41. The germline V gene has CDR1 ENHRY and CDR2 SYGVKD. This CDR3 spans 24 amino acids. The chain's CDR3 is CAISDKKGLGSWDADRGQSLWAFF. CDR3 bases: TGTGCCATCAGTGATAAAAAGGGTCTGGGTTCGTGGGACGCAGACAGGGGACAGAGCTTGTGGGCTTTCTTT.

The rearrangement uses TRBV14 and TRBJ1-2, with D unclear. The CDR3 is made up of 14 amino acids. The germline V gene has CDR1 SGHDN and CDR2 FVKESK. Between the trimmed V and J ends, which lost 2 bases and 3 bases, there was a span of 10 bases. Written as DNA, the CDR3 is TGTGCCAGCAGCCAATCTTCACGAGACTATGGCTACACCTTC. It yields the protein CASSQSSRDYGYTF.

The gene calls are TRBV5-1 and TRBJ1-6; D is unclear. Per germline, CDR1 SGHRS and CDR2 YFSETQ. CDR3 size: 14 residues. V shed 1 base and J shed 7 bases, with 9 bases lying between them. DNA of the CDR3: TGCGCCAGCAGCTTGAAATCAGCGAATTCACCCCTCCACTTT. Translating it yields CASSLKSANSPLHF. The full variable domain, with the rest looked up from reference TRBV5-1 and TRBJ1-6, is KAGVTQTPRYLIKTRGQQVTLSCSPISGHRSVSWYQQTPGQGLQFLFEYFSETQRNKGNFPGRFSGRQFSNSRSEMNVSTLELGDSALYLCASSLKSANSPLHFGNGTRLTVT.

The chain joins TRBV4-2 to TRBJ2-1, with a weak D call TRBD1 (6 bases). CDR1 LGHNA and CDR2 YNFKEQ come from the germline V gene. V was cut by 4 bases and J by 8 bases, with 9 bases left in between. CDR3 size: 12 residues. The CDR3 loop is CASSLQGDEQFF. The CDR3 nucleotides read TGTGCCAGCAGCCTACAGGGAGATGAGCAGTTCTTC.

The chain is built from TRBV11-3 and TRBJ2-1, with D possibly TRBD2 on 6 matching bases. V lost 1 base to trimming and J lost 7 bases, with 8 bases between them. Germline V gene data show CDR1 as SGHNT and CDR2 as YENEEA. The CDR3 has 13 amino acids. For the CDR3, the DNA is TGTGCCAGCAGCTTAGCACTAGCAAATGAGCAGTTCTTC. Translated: CASSLALANEQFF.

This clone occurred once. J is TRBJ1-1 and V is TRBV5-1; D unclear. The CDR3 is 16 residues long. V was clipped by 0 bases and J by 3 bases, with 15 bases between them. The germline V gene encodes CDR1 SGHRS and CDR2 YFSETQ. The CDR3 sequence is CASSLGSTNPYTEAFF. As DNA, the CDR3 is TGCGCCAGCAGCTTGGGGTCCACAAATCCGTACACTGAAGCTTTCTTT. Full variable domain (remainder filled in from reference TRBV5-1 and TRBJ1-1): KAGVTQTPRYLIKTRGQQVTLSCSPISGHRSVSWYQQTPGQGLQFLFEYFSETQRNKGNFPGRFSGRQFSNSRSEMNVSTLELGDSALYLCASSLGSTNPYTEAFFGQGTRLTVV.

CDR3 residues: CASSATRASGGGTDTQYF. The CDR3 region has the DNA TGCGCCAGCAGCGCGACTAGGGCTAGCGGGGGGGGTACAGATACGCAGTATTTT. The rearrangement joins TRBV4-3 to TRBJ2-3, with TRBD2 matching 12 bases. After removal of 5 bases from V and 3 bases from J, the junction contained 12 bases not matched to a gene. The CDR3 has 18 amino acids. The germline V gene encodes CDR1 LGHNA and CDR2 YSLEER.

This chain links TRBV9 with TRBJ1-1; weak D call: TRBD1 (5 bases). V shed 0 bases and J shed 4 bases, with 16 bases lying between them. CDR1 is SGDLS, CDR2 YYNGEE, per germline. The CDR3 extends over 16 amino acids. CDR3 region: CASSVVGGGRGTEAFF. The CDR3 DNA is TGTGCCAGCAGCGTAGTCGGGGGGGGACGGGGCACTGAAGCTTTCTTT.

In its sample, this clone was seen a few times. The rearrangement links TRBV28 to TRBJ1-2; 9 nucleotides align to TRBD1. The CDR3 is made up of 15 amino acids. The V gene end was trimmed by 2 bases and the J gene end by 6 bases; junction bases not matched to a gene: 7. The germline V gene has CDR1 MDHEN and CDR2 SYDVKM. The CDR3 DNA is TGTGCCAGCAGTTTAACCGCCGGGACAGGGAATGGCTACACCTTC. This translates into CASSLTAGTGNGYTF.

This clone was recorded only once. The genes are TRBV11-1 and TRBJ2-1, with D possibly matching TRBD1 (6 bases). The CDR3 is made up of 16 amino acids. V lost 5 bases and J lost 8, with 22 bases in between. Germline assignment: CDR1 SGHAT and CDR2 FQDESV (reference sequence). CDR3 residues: CASSLRGAGEGYEQFF. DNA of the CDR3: TGTGCCAGCAGCCTCAGAGGGGCAGGGGAAGGGTATGAGCAGTTCTTC.

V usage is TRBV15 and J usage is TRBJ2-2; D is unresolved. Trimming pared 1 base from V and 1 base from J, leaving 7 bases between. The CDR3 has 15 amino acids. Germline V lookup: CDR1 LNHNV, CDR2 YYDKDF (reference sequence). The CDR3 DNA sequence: TGTGCCACCAGCAGAGCGGTGATGAACACCGGGGAGCTGTTTTTT. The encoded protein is CATSRAVMNTGELFF.